A single sample is the source of the 3 T cell receptor beta chains below, sequenced in a study of blood T cell repertoires in COVID-19. Sequenced by immunoSEQ multiplex PCR; TCRdb stores in-frame clones only, minus some. The sample includes 200,000 to 300,000 clones, around 88% of them seen just once. Source material: peripheral blood. The receptors originated from a woman aged 30 to 39 with COVID-19, enrolled during active disease.

The chain links TRBV12-3 or TRBV12-4 to TRBJ2-7; TRBD1 aligns across 8 bases. CDR3 length equals 11 residues. J gave up 9 bases and V 3 bases, and 1 base lay outside the gene matches. The CDR3 DNA reads TGTGCCAGCAGTTTCGGACAGGGGCAGTACGTC. Translation gives CASSFGQGQYV.

The rearrangement joins TRBV6-1 to TRBJ1-6; 8 positions match TRBD1. CDR1 is MNHNS, CDR2 SASEGT, per germline. The junction had 2 bases not matched to a gene; V was cut back by 4 bases and J by 0 bases. The CDR3 covers 16 residues. CDR3 sequence reads: CASSGTGSSYNSPLHF. DNA for the CDR3: TGTGCCAGCAGTGGGACAGGGAGCTCCTATAATTCACCCCTCCACTTT.

CDR3 amino acids: CASSLVMGQQETQYF. CDR3 sequence (DNA): TGTGCCAGCAGCTTAGTGATGGGACAGCAAGAGACCCAGTACTTC. The chain employs TRBV7-2 and TRBJ2-5, with TRBD1 matching over 7 bases. V dropped 1 base and J dropped 2; count of bases not matched to a gene: 4. Looked up from germline, CDR1 is SGHTA and CDR2 is FQGNSA. The CDR3 has 15 amino acids.